Listed below are T cell receptor beta chains from one sample, sequenced in a study of patients and donors after allogeneic stem cell transplantation. TCRdb itself ran the RT-PCR reads through MiXCR, one entry per CDR3 protein. The repertoire includes about 40,000 distinct CDR3 sequences, over 25% of them detected once, and more than 70% sits in the top ten. The sequencing sample was made of blood, either unsorted or a sorted T cell fraction (not recorded which). These receptors originate from a human donor who was either an allogeneic HSCT recipient or a stem cell or donor lymphocyte infusion donor (not recorded which). It is not recorded whose cells these are; they may come from a transplant donor. The CDR3 runs from the conserved cysteine through the conserved F or W. The D gene is left open where the match is weak. Expanded clones get a size class; other rows say once, few or many, or leave the size out.

clone_size j_call v_call d_call cdr3_aa cdr3_nt
many TRBJ1-4 TRBV20-1 . CSAPHGGVGEKLFF TGCAGTGCTCCCCACGGAGGGGTTGGTGAAAAACTGTTTTTT
. TRBJ2-5 TRBV28 . CASSSPQPDLYQETQYF TGTGCCAGCTCTTCACCCCAACCGGACTTGTACCAAGAGACCCAGTACTTC
many TRBJ1-2 TRBV21-1 . CASSTPGCCYGYTF TGTGCCAGCAGCACCCCGGGCTGCTGTTATGGCTACACCTTC
many TRBJ1-2 TRBV12-3/TRBV12-4 . CASSLISGSHGYTF TGTGCCAGCAGCCTAATATCGGGCTCTCATGGCTACACCTTC
few TRBJ2-7 TRBV28 . CASSLEIHSYEQYF TGTGCCAGCAGTTTAGAAATACACTCCTACGAGCAGTACTTC
few TRBJ1-5 TRBV2 TRBD1 CASGRGALQKPQHF TGTGCCAGCGGCAGGGGGGCCCTTCAGAAACCCCAGCATTTT
many TRBJ1-1 TRBV12-3/TRBV12-4 . CASTTLTGKYTEAFF TGTGCCAGCACCACGCTGACGGGCAAGTACACTGAAGCTTTCTTT
. TRBJ2-1 TRBV29-1 . CSVEMGGPYNEQFF TGCAGCGTGGAGATGGGGGGCCCATACAATGAGCAGTTCTTC
once TRBJ1-6 TRBV10-2 . CASSRGWGNPYNSPLHF TGCGCCAGCAGCCGGGGTTGGGGTAATCCCTATAATTCACCCCTCCACTTT
few TRBJ1-2 TRBV29-1 TRBD1 CSVTPGGDSNYGYTF TGCAGCGTTACACCAGGGGGGGATTCCAACTATGGCTACACCTTC
few TRBJ1-5 TRBV20-1 TRBD1 CSARDNRGHSNQPQHF TGCAGTGCTAGAGATAACAGGGGGCATAGCAATCAGCCCCAGCATTTT
. TRBJ1-1 TRBV27 . CASSLSWDLNTEAFF TGTGCCAGCAGTTTGAGTTGGGATCTGAACACTGAAGCTTTCTTT
. TRBJ2-3 TRBV29-1 . CSVGQLTSSTDTQYF TGCAGCGTTGGGCAGCTCACCTCTAGCACAGATACGCAGTATTTT
. TRBJ2-1 TRBV4-3 . CASSQEGAYSYNEQFF TGCGCCAGCAGCCAAGAAGGGGCTTACTCCTACAATGAGCAGTTCTTC
many TRBJ1-4 TRBV29-1 . CSVGSYNEKLFF TGCAGCGTTGGGTCATATAATGAAAAACTGTTTTTT
few TRBJ1-5 TRBV12-3/TRBV12-4 . CASSFQGGNQPQHF TGTGCCAGCAGTTTCCAGGGCGGGAATCAGCCCCAGCATTTT
few TRBJ1-1 TRBV11-2 TRBD1 CASSSFPGGYTEAFF TGTGCCAGCAGCTCCTTCCCAGGGGGCTACACTGAAGCTTTCTTT
few TRBJ2-6 TRBV12-3/TRBV12-4 . CASSLPRSGANVLTF TGTGCCAGCAGTCTCCCCCGCTCTGGGGCCAACGTCCTGACTTTC
few TRBJ1-1 TRBV4-3 TRBD1 CASSQTGGYTEAFF TGCGCCAGCAGCCAAACAGGGGGCTACACTGAAGCTTTCTTT
few TRBJ2-3 TRBV27 TRBD2 CASSLRLAGVEDTQYF TGTGCCAGCAGTTTACGACTAGCGGGAGTAGAGGATACGCAGTATTTT
. TRBJ2-7 TRBV25-1 . CATGSRLSYEQYF TGTGCCACCGGATCTAGGTTATCCTACGAGCAGTACTTC
. TRBJ1-5 TRBV5-6 . CASSLAGFQPQHF TGTGCCAGCAGCTTGGCAGGGTTTCAGCCCCAGCATTTT
. TRBJ1-1 TRBV29-1 . CSVINFLVNTEAFF TGCAGCGTTATAAATTTTCTGGTGAACACTGAAGCTTTCTTT
few TRBJ1-6 TRBV27 . CASSLSGGSPLHF TGTGCCAGCAGTTTATCAGGAGGTTCACCCCTCCACTTT
. TRBJ1-2 TRBV28 . CASSAAVTNYGYTF TGTGCCAGCAGTGCTGCAGTTACTAACTATGGCTACACCTTC
few TRBJ1-5 TRBV29-1 TRBD1 CSVSDRGNQPQHF TGCAGCGTCTCCGACAGGGGCAATCAGCCCCAGCATTTT
many TRBJ1-1 TRBV5-1 . CASSGDSGTEAFF TGCGCCAGCAGCGGGGACTCCGGCACTGAAGCTTTCTTT
few TRBJ1-2 TRBV6-5 . CASSYSEVHGYTF TGTGCCAGCAGTTACTCTGAAGTCCATGGCTACACCTTC
few TRBJ1-6 TRBV12-3/TRBV12-4 . CASSLGNSPLHF TGTGCCAGCAGTTTAGGGAATTCACCCCTCCACTTT
few TRBJ2-7 TRBV7-9 . CASSLRLAAGGAYEQYF TGTGCCAGCAGCTTAAGGTTGGCTGCCGGAGGGGCATACGAGCAGTACTTC
. TRBJ2-1 TRBV12-3/TRBV12-4 TRBD1 CASRDRDRGNNEQFF TGTGCCAGCAGAGATCGGGACAGGGGCAACAATGAGCAGTTCTTC
few TRBJ1-2 TRBV5-1 . CASSLVWGAGYGYTF TGCGCCAGCAGCTTGGTTTGGGGCGCGGGCTATGGCTACACCTTC
few TRBJ2-2 TRBV12-3/TRBV12-4 . CATRLVDTGELFF TGTGCCACCCGACTAGTCGACACCGGGGAGCTGTTTTTT
. TRBJ2-3 TRBV11-1 TRBD2 CASSLESPRLAYNTQYF TGTGCCAGCAGCTTAGAAAGTCCGAGACTAGCATACAATACGCAGTATTTT
few TRBJ1-6 TRBV12-3/TRBV12-4 TRBD1 CASSNSGTGGAVTSPLHF TGTGCCAGCAGTAACTCCGGGACAGGGGGCGCGGTAACTTCACCCCTCCACTTT
. TRBJ1-2 TRBV5-1 . CASSRSVGLPTINYGYTF TGCGCCAGCAGCCGGTCTGTTGGACTCCCAACAATCAACTATGGCTACACCTTC
. TRBJ2-7 TRBV18 TRBD1 CASSPRTGTGEQYF TGTGCCAGCTCACCAAGGACAGGAACGGGCGAGCAGTACTTC
many TRBJ1-2 TRBV5-5 . CASSLVFLANYGYTF TGTGCCAGCAGCTTGGTATTCTTAGCTAACTATGGCTACACCTTC
few TRBJ1-2 TRBV20-1 TRBD1 CSARDSDRGNYGYTF TGCAGTGCTAGAGATAGCGACAGGGGAAACTATGGCTACACCTTC
few TRBJ1-1 TRBV7-9 . CASSLESAQFPAFF TGTGCCAGCAGCTTAGAATCGGCCCAGTTCCCGGCTTTCTTT
. TRBJ2-5 TRBV5-1 . CASSQPGPQETQYF TGCGCCAGCAGCCAGCCGGGACCCCAAGAGACCCAGTACTTC
. TRBJ1-2 TRBV4-2 TRBD1 CASSQADDREDYGYTF TGTGCCAGCAGCCAAGCCGACGACAGGGAAGACTATGGCTACACCTTC
. TRBJ2-1 TRBV5-1 TRBD2 CASSLLAGGPGNEQFF TGCGCCAGCAGCTTACTAGCGGGAGGGCCAGGAAATGAGCAGTTCTTC
. TRBJ2-1 TRBV6-4 TRBD1 CASRPAGTGRVNEQFF TGTGCCAGCAGGCCTGCCGGGACAGGTAGGGTGAATGAGCAGTTCTTC
few TRBJ1-5 TRBV20-1 . CSARDLTRASKHF TGCAGTGCTAGAGATCTCACCAGGGCCTCTAAGCATTTT
. TRBJ2-2 TRBV21-1 . CASSSGGGSTGELFF TGTGCCAGCAGCTCCGGAGGAGGGTCCACCGGGGAGCTGTTTTTT
medium-sized TRBJ2-4 TRBV19 . CASSFSLVQAKNIQYF TGTGCCAGTAGTTTCTCACTAGTCCAAGCCAAAAACATTCAGTACTTC
many TRBJ1-1 TRBV10-3 . CAISDWPGGTEAFF TGTGCCATCAGTGACTGGCCTGGAGGCACTGAAGCTTTCTTT
few TRBJ1-2 TRBV28 . CASSFFGDGYTF TGTGCCAGCAGTTTCTTCGGCGATGGCTACACCTTC
few TRBJ2-2 TRBV4-1 TRBD2 CATRGLGQLSRELFF TGCGCCACCAGGGGACTAGGCCAACTTAGCCGGGAGCTGTTTTTT
. TRBJ1-5 TRBV5-5 TRBD1 CASSRQGGHQPQHF TGTGCCAGCTCCCGACAGGGCGGCCATCAGCCCCAGCATTTT
. TRBJ2-3 TRBV6-5 . CASSYFHTDTQYF TGTGCCAGCAGTTATTTCCACACAGATACGCAGTATTTT
few TRBJ1-1 TRBV11-2 TRBD1 CASSTLTGGKVNTEAFF TGTGCCAGCAGCACCTTAACAGGGGGCAAGGTAAACACTGAAGCTTTCTTT
. TRBJ1-3 TRBV7-8 TRBD1 CASSLRQGMSGNTIYF TGTGCCAGCAGCCTAAGACAGGGGATGAGTGGAAACACCATATATTTT
few TRBJ1-5 TRBV6-2/TRBV6-3 . CASSYPYNQPQHF TGTGCCAGCAGTTATCCATACAATCAGCCCCAGCATTTT
. TRBJ2-1 TRBV29-1 TRBD1 CSVPGQAANEQFF TGCAGCGTCCCGGGACAGGCGGCCAATGAGCAGTTCTTC